The sample holds many counts of the clone carrying this T cell receptor (beta chain). The antigen is not known. This entry belongs to a study of T cells in Graves' hyperthyroidism and ophthalmopathy. Overall study context: Pretreatment peripheral blood was obtained at initial diagnosis. Study-wide points: In simple terms, a model built on 13 V-J features told ophthalmopathy apart from stable hyperthyroidism. Ophthalmopathy, which appeared later, was predicted by the model a median roughly 6.4 months before onset.

Amplification yielded TCR beta CDR3 regions, with RNA transcripts as the source. Using the HTBI primer set, a first-round RT-PCR was run on the TCR CDR3. TCRdb recomputed calls from the multiplex PCR reads with MiXCR, one row per CDR3 protein. The table lists hundreds of thousands of distinct CDR3 sequences, roughly 15% of them singletons, with approximately 12% in the top ten. The study based diagnoses on clinical symptoms, serum thyroxine and TRAb, thyroid ultrasound and orbital computed tomography. The CDR3 consists of 14 residues. Deletions cut 0 bases from V and 4 bases from J, with 6 bases between. Germline values: CDR1 ENHRY, CDR2 SYGVKD.

Sequencing used blood. The clonotype originates from a woman in her forties or fifties with Graves' ophthalmopathy. The J gene is TRBJ1-4, the V gene TRBV10-3; D uncertain. The CDR3: CAISESTNNEKLFF. In DNA form, the CDR3 reads TGTGCCATCAGTGAGTCGACGAATAATGAAAAACTGTTTTTT.